This TCR beta chain was documented in a study of cytomegalovirus exposure and HLA in healthy donors. It was with 60 Vbeta and 13 Jbeta primers that the PCR ran. Profiled with immunoSEQ multiplex PCR; TCRdb holds only in-frame clones, not every one. The sample yields 250,000 to 350,000 clones, roughly 90% seen once. There are 13 residues in the CDR3. The V end was cut by 6 bases, the J end by 2 bases, with 10 bases between. Germline V gene lookup returns CDR1 MNHEY and CDR2 SMNVEV (reference sequence). The sequenced sample consisted of PBMCs. The receptor's source is a man aged 35 to 55 in good health and CMV-seropositive. The chain employs TRBV27 and TRBJ1-2; D uncertain. CDR3 bases: TGTGCCAGCAGCTATGGTTCCAACTATGGCTACACCTTC. Translated: CASSYGSNYGYTF.